The 22 T cell receptor beta chains below come from one sample, sequenced in a study of cytomegalovirus exposure and HLA in healthy donors. Primers: 60 Vbeta forward and 13 Jbeta reverse. Assay used: immunoSEQ multiplex PCR; TCRdb lists only in-frame clones, some missing. The sample yields 190,000 or so clones, about four fifths seen once. Sequencing was performed on PBMCs. These receptors originate from a man in his forties or fifties in good health and CMV-seronegative.

The rearrangement joins TRBV7-2 to TRBJ2-1; TRBD2 might be the D (5 bases). V shed 4 bases and J shed 4 bases, with 5 bases lying between them. The CDR3 consists of 12 residues. CDR1 is SGHTA, CDR2 FQGNSA, per germline. CDR3 region: CASSWRYNEQFF. CDR3 coding DNA: TGTGCCAGCAGCTGGAGGTACAATGAGCAGTTCTTC.

This clone showed up just once. This chain connects TRBV14 to TRBJ2-1, with 11 bases that match TRBD1. V lost 3 bases, J lost 8 bases, and 3 bases stayed unmatched. This CDR3 comprises 14 residues. The V gene's germline CDR1 is SGHDN and CDR2 FVKESK. CDR3 amino acids: CASSQDRGLYEQFF. In nucleotides, the CDR3 is TGTGCCAGCAGCCAGGACAGGGGGCTCTATGAGCAGTTCTTC.

The chain is built from TRBV12-5 and TRBJ1-2, with D tentatively TRBD1 (6 bases). Trimming removed 5 bases at V and 8 bases at J, with 21 bases between. CDR3 length equals 15 residues. The V gene's germline CDR1 is LGHNT and CDR2 FRNRAP. The CDR3 DNA reads as TGTGCTAGTGGTGCCACTACAGGGAATTTGAGGGGCTACACCTTC. Translating gives CASGATTGNLRGYTF.

This rearrangement joins TRBV18 to TRBJ1-1, with D hard to call. The CDR3 consists of 12 residues. The V end was cut by 2 bases, the J end by 3 bases, with 4 bases between. Germline CDR1 is KGHSH and CDR2 is LQKENI. The CDR3 here is CASSPIDTEAFF. The CDR3 DNA is TGTGCCAGCTCACCAATAGACACTGAAGCTTTCTTT.

In the case of this clone: The same CDR3 also results from other DNA sequences found in this sample. This rearrangement joins TRBV6-5 to TRBJ2-2, with 8 bases identical to TRBD2. The CDR3 extends over 16 amino acids. The junction had 4 bases not matched to a gene; V was cut back by 4 bases and J by 0 bases. Germline loops: CDR1 MNHEY, CDR2 SVGAGI. CDR3 residues: CASSLAGQANTGELFF. In nucleotides, the CDR3 is TGTGCCAGCAGTTTAGCGGGGCAAGCGAACACCGGGGAGCTGTTTTTT.

This clone has only one observation. This sequence joins TRBV29-1 and TRBJ2-5; D not resolved. Trimming took off 4 bases at V and 1 base at J, with 4 bases between the two ends. The CDR3 has 11 amino acids. Germline V CDR1 and CDR2: SQVTM, ANQGSEA. The CDR3 nucleotides are TGCAGCGTTGCCTCCCAAGAGACCCAGTACTTC. As protein: CSVASQETQYF. The whole variable domain, remainder taken from reference TRBV29-1 and TRBJ2-5, is SAVISQKPSRDICQRGTSLTIQCQVDSQVTMMFWYRQQPGQSLTLIATANQGSEATYESGFVIDKFPISRPNLTFSTLTVSNMSPEDSSIYLCSVASQETQYFGPGTRLLVL.

V gene TRBV27 combines with J gene TRBJ1-5; 10 bases align to TRBD1. Germline CDR1 is MNHEY and CDR2 is SMNVEV (reference sequence). The CDR3 consists of 16 residues. The V segment lost 2 bases and the J segment 7 bases; nucleotides outside the gene matches: 8. CDR3 coding DNA: TGTGCCAGCAGTTTAATCTCCGGGACAGGGGCCCAGCCCCAGCATTTT. This sequence encodes CASSLISGTGAQPQHF.

V and J are TRBV5-8 and TRBJ2-7; 7 bases are shared with TRBD1. The CDR3 sequence is 18 residues long. Germline trimming cut 1 base from V and 6 bases from J; bases unmatched to any gene: 19. CDR1 and CDR2 (germline): SGHTS, YDEGEE. CDR3 amino acids: CASSLTDRTPRFSFEQYF. Here the CDR3 DNA reads TGTGCCAGCAGCTTGACGGACAGGACCCCCCGCTTTTCGTTCGAGCAGTACTTC.

V gene TRBV6-1 combines with J gene TRBJ2-3, with 11 bases matching TRBD2. Germline-derived CDR1 and CDR2 are MNHNS and SASEGT. V shed 6 bases, J shed 6 bases, and the junction held 5 bases outside the gene matches. The CDR3 has 14 amino acids. The CDR3 is CASRTSGVWDTQYF. The DNA for the CDR3 is TGTGCCAGCAGGACTAGCGGGGTCTGGGATACGCAGTATTTT.

The chain links TRBV5-5 to TRBJ2-7; TRBD2 matches at 12 bases. The CDR3 sequence is 14 residues long. CDR1 SGHKS and CDR2 YYEKEE come from the germline V gene (reference sequence). The V segment lost 3 bases and the J segment 7 bases; nucleotides outside the gene matches: 5. The chain's CDR3 is CASSSLAGGREQYF. The CDR3 coding sequence is TGTGCCAGCAGCTCCCTAGCGGGGGGGCGGGAGCAGTACTTC.

The chain carries TRBV7-9 and TRBJ2-3; D uncertain. Trimming took 4 bases from V and 2 from J, leaving 16 bases between them. The CDR3 extends over 16 amino acids. Germline assignment: CDR1 SEHNR and CDR2 FQNEAQ (reference sequence). The CDR3 spells CASSSSSGPATDTQYF. CDR3 nucleotides: TGTGCCAGCAGCTCCTCGAGTGGTCCCGCCACAGATACGCAGTATTTT.

This chain joins TRBV5-1 and TRBJ2-7, with 7 nucleotides matching TRBD1. The germline V gene encodes CDR1 SGHRS and CDR2 YFSETQ. The CDR3 is 17 amino acids. J lost 3 bases, V lost 4 bases, and 16 bases had no gene match. Here the CDR3 DNA reads TGCGCCAGCAGCCCGGGGTGGGGACAGAACTATTTCTACGAGCAGTACTTC. Translation gives CASSPGWGQNYFYEQYF.

This clone appeared once. The chain carries TRBV30 and TRBJ2-2; no firm D call. The germline V and J ends were trimmed by 0 bases and 2 bases, with 7 bases remaining between them. Germline V gives CDR1 GTSNPN, CDR2 SVGIG (reference sequence). CDR3 length: 14 residues. DNA of the CDR3: TGTGCCTGGAGTGTAGTAGTAAACACCGGGGAGCTGTTTTTT. Its translation is CAWSVVVNTGELFF.

This clone was observed a single time. This chain connects TRBV7-9 to TRBJ2-1; 7 bases map to TRBD2. The V gene's germline CDR1 is SEHNR and CDR2 FQNEAQ (reference sequence). Trimming cost V 0 bases and J 3 bases; bases outside gene matches: 5. The CDR3 contains 16 residues. The chain's CDR3 is CASSLAGGEGYNEQFF. CDR3 coding DNA: TGTGCCAGCAGCTTAGCGGGGGGGGAGGGCTACAATGAGCAGTTCTTC.

The chain uses TRBV29-1 and TRBJ2-2; maybe TRBD1 (6 bases). Germline-derived CDR1 and CDR2 are SQVTM and ANQGSEA. CDR3 length equals 13 residues. Trimming took 7 bases from V and 7 from J, leaving 16 bases between them. The CDR3 here is CSARTDGGGELFF. CDR3 sequence (DNA): TGCAGCGCCAGGACAGATGGTGGCGGGGAGCTGTTTTTT.

V and J are TRBV7-3 and TRBJ2-7; a possible D gene is TRBD1 (5 bases). Trimming shortened V by 3 bases and J by 6 bases, and 9 bases separated the two germline ends. Germline V gene sequence: CDR1 SGHTA, CDR2 FQGTGA. The CDR3 has 12 residues. The DNA of the CDR3 is TGTGCCAGCAGCTTTAAGGACACCGAGCAGTACTTC. This gives the protein CASSFKDTEQYF.

The chain uses TRBV19 and TRBJ1-5; D is possibly TRBD1 (5 bases). CDR3 length: 16 residues. Trimming removed 0 bases from V and 7 bases from J, with 16 bases in between. Per the germline V gene, CDR1 is LNHDA and CDR2 is SQIVND (reference sequence). DNA of the CDR3: TGTGCCAGTAGTATAGACCAGAGGGGACTGGGACAGCCCCAGCATTTT. It specifies CASSIDQRGLGQPQHF. The full variable domain, in which reference TRBV19 and TRBJ1-5 provide the parts outside the CDR3, is DGGITQSPKYLFRKEGQNVTLSCEQNLNHDAMYWYRQDPGQGLRLIYYSQIVNDFQKGDIAEGYSVSREKKESFPLTVTSAQKNPTAFYLCASSIDQRGLGQPQHFGDGTRLSIL.

V gene TRBV6-5 combines with J gene TRBJ2-7, with 10 positions matching TRBD2. Germline V CDR1 and CDR2: MNHEY, SVGAGI. J was trimmed by 6 bases and V by 6 bases; bases with no gene match: 8. The CDR3 length is 14 residues. The CDR3 reads CASRPSSGRGEQYF. The CDR3 region has the DNA TGTGCCAGCAGACCATCAAGCGGGAGGGGCGAGCAGTACTTC.

With regard to this clone: A read error may account for a junction end that differs from germline. This chain uses TRBV7-9 with TRBJ1-2, with 10 bases fitting TRBD1. This CDR3 is built from 14 residues. CDR1 and CDR2 (germline): SEHNR, FQNEAQ (reference sequence). The chain's CDR3 is CSSSRDRGVDGYTF. CDR3 sequence (DNA): TGTTCCAGCAGCAGGGACAGGGGAGTTGATGGCTACACCTTC.

J is TRBJ1-2 and V is TRBV29-1, with 7 bases matching TRBD1. V shed 8 bases and J 3 bases; nucleotides not matched to a gene: 6. Germline values: CDR1 SQVTM, CDR2 ANQGSEA. The length of the CDR3 is 12 residues. CDR3 amino acids: CSLRQGDYGYTF. The CDR3, as DNA: TGCAGCCTACGACAGGGAGACTATGGCTACACCTTC.

This chain links TRBV28 with TRBJ1-4; perhaps TRBD1 as D (6 bases). The CDR3 has 15 residues. CDR1 is MDHEN, CDR2 SYDVKM, per germline. V lost 6 bases, J lost 4 bases, and 15 bases lay in between. CDR3 protein: CASSPGDTYNEKLFF. CDR3 bases: TGTGCCAGCAGCCCAGGGGACACCTATAATGAAAAACTGTTTTTT.

The chain is built from TRBV5-1 and TRBJ2-1, with 7 positions matching TRBD2. Trimming removed 4 bases from V and 9 bases from J; junction bases left unmatched: 13. The CDR3 runs to 15 residues. Germline CDR1 and CDR2: SGHRS and YFSETQ. The DNA for the CDR3 is TGCGCCAGCAGCGGAGGGGCGGGAGTCAGGACTGAGCAGTTCTTC. Translated, it gives CASSGGAGVRTEQFF.